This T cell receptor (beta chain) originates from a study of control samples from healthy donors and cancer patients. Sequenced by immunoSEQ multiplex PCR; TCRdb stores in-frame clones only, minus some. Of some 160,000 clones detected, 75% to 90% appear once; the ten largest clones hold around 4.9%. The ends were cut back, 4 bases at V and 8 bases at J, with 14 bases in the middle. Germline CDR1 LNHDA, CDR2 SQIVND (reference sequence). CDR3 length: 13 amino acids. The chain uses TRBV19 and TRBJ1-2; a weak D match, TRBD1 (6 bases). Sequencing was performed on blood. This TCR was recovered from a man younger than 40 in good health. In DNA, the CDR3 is TGTGCCAGTAGTAACCGAGGGGGTCAAGGCTACACCTTC. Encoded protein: CASSNRGGQGYTF. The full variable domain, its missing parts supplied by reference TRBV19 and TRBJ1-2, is DGGITQSPKYLFRKEGQNVTLSCEQNLNHDAMYWYRQDPGQGLRLIYYSQIVNDFQKGDIAEGYSVSREKKESFPLTVTSAQKNPTAFYLCASSNRGGQGYTFGSGTRLTVV.